This is a list of T cell receptor beta chains from one sample in a study of human T cells and chemical hapten exposure. TCRdb ran MiXCR on the RACE reads and lists one entry per CDR3 protein. The repertoire holds 120,000 or so distinct CDR3 sequences, approximately 10% seen once, with under 2.5% in the top ten. Sequencing was performed on whole blood, taken in connection with sensitization to the hapten diphenylcyclopropenone (DPC). Receptors originate from a woman in her fifties or sixties with alopecia areata. Some clones in this sample may be carry-over from other donors' samples. Both conserved end residues are trimmed from each CDR3. Fields, in order: D gene, V gene, J gene, CDR3 length, CDR3 protein. A D gene is named only where the DNA matches it firmly.

D: .
V: TRBV20-1
J: TRBJ2-7
length: 12
CDR3: SAAEGGGPTEQY

D: .
V: TRBV29-1
J: TRBJ2-2
length: 11
CDR3: SVDLEGTGELF

D: .
V: TRBV11-2
J: TRBJ1-2
length: 12
CDR3: ASSLGGAMDGYT

D: TRBD1
V: TRBV27
J: TRBJ1-4
length: 13
CDR3: ASSSPGTGYEKLF

D: .
V: TRBV20-1
J: TRBJ2-5
length: 12
CDR3: SARDSPLQETQY

D: .
V: TRBV6-1
J: TRBJ2-1
length: 15
CDR3: ASSERGQAEAYNEQF

D: .
V: TRBV12-3/TRBV12-4
J: TRBJ2-3
length: 11
CDR3: ASSLGSTDTQY

D: .
V: TRBV9
J: TRBJ2-1
length: 16
CDR3: ASSVGPDGGGLYNEQF

D: .
V: TRBV6-2/TRBV6-3
J: TRBJ2-1
length: 13
CDR3: ASSYLPKTYNEQF

D: TRBD1
V: TRBV4-1
J: TRBJ2-7
length: 15
CDR3: ASSHVFRDRNSYEQY

D: .
V: TRBV28
J: TRBJ1-4
length: 12
CDR3: ASSSGLKDEKLF

D: .
V: TRBV5-1
J: TRBJ1-6
length: 14
CDR3: ASSLAGGDYNSPLH

D: TRBD2
V: TRBV12-3/TRBV12-4
J: TRBJ2-3
length: 11
CDR3: ASSMGLAGELY

D: .
V: TRBV12-3/TRBV12-4
J: TRBJ1-2
length: 10
CDR3: ASTETDYGYT

D: TRBD1
V: TRBV6-2/TRBV6-3
J: TRBJ1-2
length: 13
CDR3: ASSYHPGQGDGYT

D: .
V: TRBV27
J: TRBJ1-1
length: 12
CDR3: ASSLNKPNTEAF

D: TRBD2
V: TRBV28
J: TRBJ2-7
length: 13
CDR3: ASSPEIAGRYEQY

D: TRBD2
V: TRBV28
J: TRBJ2-1
length: 13
CDR3: ASSLGTSGSYEQF

D: .
V: TRBV3-1
J: TRBJ2-5
length: 12
CDR3: ASSPDLARETQY